These 19 T cell receptor beta chains originate from one sample sequenced in a study of blood T cell repertoires in COVID-19. Method: immunoSEQ multiplex PCR; TCRdb's copy keeps in-frame clones and lacks some. The sample lists over 200,000 clones, over 70% seen once, with roughly 3.7% in the top ten. The sequenced material came from PBMCs or T cells enriched from blood (not recorded which). Every receptor here comes from a woman aged 25-40 years who had been exposed to COVID-19.

This sequence joins TRBV27 and TRBJ1-6; 7 bases match TRBD1. This CDR3 spans 15 amino acids. Germline CDR1 and CDR2: MNHEY and SMNVEV (reference sequence). V lost 6 bases and J lost 6; bases outside the gene matches: 8. The CDR3 DNA sequence: TGTGCCAGCAGGGACCGGGACAGCCTTAATTCACCCCTCCACTTT. Translating it yields CASRDRDSLNSPLHF.

The V gene is TRBV2, the J gene TRBJ1-5, with TRBD1 matching over 7 bases. The CDR3 runs 16 residues. Germline-derived CDR1 and CDR2 are SNHLY and FYNNEI. Trimming at V came to 5 bases and at J to 7 bases, leaving 14 bases not matched to a gene. This CDR3 is CASSPLTGAFGQPQHF. The CDR3 bases are TGTGCCAGCAGTCCTCTAACAGGGGCCTTTGGGCAGCCCCAGCATTTT.

The chain employs TRBV6-4 and TRBJ1-1; no reliable D call. This CDR3 comprises 16 residues. V gave up 3 bases and J gave up 4 bases, with 18 bases separating them. CDR1 MRHNA and CDR2 SNTAGT come from the germline V gene. The CDR3 loop is CASSEQPRGLGTEAFF. The CDR3 DNA follows: TGTGCCAGCAGTGAGCAGCCCCGAGGGTTGGGCACTGAAGCTTTCTTT.

The chain combines TRBV12-3 or TRBV12-4 with TRBJ1-3; 7 positions match TRBD1. V dropped 4 bases and J dropped 6; count of bases not matched to a gene: 3. CDR3 length: 13 residues. Written as DNA, the CDR3 is TGTGCCAGCAGTTCGACAGGGCCAAACACCATATATTTT. Its protein is CASSSTGPNTIYF.

V gene TRBV27 combines with J gene TRBJ1-6; D not certain. Germline CDR1 reads MNHEY; CDR2 reads SMNVEV (reference sequence). The CDR3 totals 15 residues. Trimming stripped 6 bases from V and 7 bases from J, with 16 bases between. The CDR3 DNA is TGTGCCAGCAGCCTCCGGGGAGGGTACAATTCACCCCTCCACTTT. Translation: CASSLRGGYNSPLHF.

This clone was counted once. V gene TRBV7-3 combines with J gene TRBJ2-3, with D possibly being TRBD2 (5 bases). The V gene lost 2 bases and the J gene lost 0 bases, with 9 bases spanning the gap. The CDR3 is 15 amino acids. Looked up from germline, CDR1 is SGHTA and CDR2 is FQGTGA. CDR3 sequence reads: CASSLGRLSTDTQYF. In DNA form, the CDR3 reads TGTGCCAGCAGCTTAGGGAGACTTAGCACAGATACGCAGTATTTT.

This chain links TRBV30 with TRBJ1-2, with TRBD1 matching over 10 bases. The CDR3 covers 15 residues. The J segment lost 4 bases and the V segment lost 0 bases, leaving 5 bases of the junction unmatched. Germline CDR1 GTSNPN, CDR2 SVGIG (reference sequence). The CDR3 here is CAWSVRQGAVYGYTF. For the CDR3, the DNA is TGTGCCTGGAGTGTACGACAGGGGGCAGTCTATGGCTACACCTTC.

This chain uses TRBV2 with TRBJ2-7; 7 bases map to TRBD2. V dropped 3 bases and J dropped 6; count of bases not matched to a gene: 8. The CDR3 is made up of 14 amino acids. Germline V gene data show CDR1 as SNHLY and CDR2 as FYNNEI. CDR3 bases: TGTGCCAGCAGTGACGCGGGAGAGCCCTCCGAGCAGTACTTC. Translation gives CASSDAGEPSEQYF.

The rearrangement links TRBV15 to TRBJ2-2; D is unclear. This CDR3 has 14 amino acids. V gave up 0 bases and J gave up 6 bases, with 8 bases separating them. Germline CDR1 is LNHNV and CDR2 is YYDKDF (reference sequence). The CDR3 loop is CATSRELIAGELFF. The CDR3 nucleotides are TGTGCCACCAGCAGAGAACTTATCGCCGGGGAGCTGTTTTTT.

This rearrangement joins TRBV6-2 or TRBV6-3 to TRBJ2-4; D gene unclear. V lost 5 bases and J 6 bases, leaving 17 bases between the germline ends. CDR1 is MNHEY and CDR2 is SVGEGT in the germline V gene. The CDR3 has 15 residues. Here the CDR3 reads CASSTELRRLNIQYF. The CDR3 DNA sequence: TGTGCCAGCAGTACCGAACTCAGGCGATTAAACATTCAGTACTTC.

This clone occurred many times. This chain connects TRBV6-1 to TRBJ2-7; 10 nucleotides line up with TRBD1. The ends lost 1 base at V and 0 bases at J; junction bases unmatched: 0. The CDR3 is made up of 15 amino acids. Germline V gene data show CDR1 as MNHNS and CDR2 as SASEGT. The DNA for the CDR3 is TGTGCCAGCAGTGAAGGGACAGGGGGCTCCTACGAGCAGTACTTC. Translated: CASSEGTGGSYEQYF.

The J gene is TRBJ2-5, the V gene TRBV5-1, with TRBD1 matching over 7 bases. V shed 0 bases and J 0 bases; nucleotides not matched to a gene: 2. Germline-derived CDR1 and CDR2 are SGHRS and YFSETQ. The CDR3 has 15 amino acids. The CDR3: CASSLGQGYQETQYF. In nucleotides, the CDR3 is TGCGCCAGCAGCTTGGGACAGGGTTACCAAGAGACCCAGTACTTC.

This clone turned up a few times. This sequence joins TRBV5-1 and TRBJ2-7; D may be TRBD2 (6 bases). CDR1 is SGHRS, CDR2 YFSETQ, per germline. This CDR3 is built from 11 residues. V was cut by 5 bases and J by 5 bases, with 8 bases left in between. Here the CDR3 DNA reads TGCGCCAGCAGAAGCGGGCACGAGCAGTACTTC. It specifies CASRSGHEQYF.

The chain employs TRBV2 and TRBJ1-5; no clear D. The CDR3 is 14 residues long. Looked up from germline, CDR1 is SNHLY and CDR2 is FYNNEI. The V and J ends lost 4 bases and 4 bases respectively, with 11 bases between them. The CDR3 DNA follows: TGTGCCAGCAGTGGGGCAATAAAAAATCAGCCCCAGCATTTT. This codes for CASSGAIKNQPQHF.

V and J are TRBV11-2 and TRBJ2-1, with 8 bases aligning to TRBD2. The germline V gene encodes CDR1 SGHAT and CDR2 FQNNGV. The J segment lost 2 bases and the V segment lost 4 bases, leaving 4 bases of the junction unmatched. This CDR3 region has 15 residues. The CDR3 DNA is TGTGCCAGCAGCTCGATAGCGGGAACCTACAATGAGCAGTTCTTC. Its translation is CASSSIAGTYNEQFF.

This sequence joins TRBV7-9 and TRBJ1-1; D is perhaps TRBD1 (5 bases). V lost 4 bases and J lost 1, with 13 bases in between. CDR1 is SEHNR and CDR2 is FQNEAQ in the germline V gene (reference sequence). The CDR3 extends over 15 amino acids. The CDR3 bases are TGTGCCAGCAGCTCCTCGGACATTCGGAACACTGAAGCTTTCTTT. Its translation is CASSSSDIRNTEAFF.

The chain recombines TRBV5-5 with TRBJ1-5, with 11 nucleotides matching TRBD1. Germline V gene lookup returns CDR1 SGHKS and CDR2 YYEKEE (reference sequence). V shed 5 bases, J shed 0 bases, and the junction held 4 bases outside the gene matches. The CDR3 has 16 residues. The DNA for the CDR3 is TGTGCCAGCAGGCAGGGGACAGGGGGTAGCAATCAGCCCCAGCATTTT. Amino acid sequence: CASRQGTGGSNQPQHF.

The genes are TRBV5-4 and TRBJ2-2, with TRBD2 identical over 8 bases. Germline-derived CDR1 and CDR2 are SGHNT and YYREEE (reference sequence). V was pared by 4 bases and J by 0 bases, with 2 bases of the junction left unmatched. This CDR3 has 15 residues. The CDR3 sequence: CASSLSGTNTGELFF. DNA of the CDR3: TGTGCCAGCAGCCTTAGCGGGACGAACACCGGGGAGCTGTTTTTT.

The V call is TRBV27, the J call TRBJ2-7, with D possibly TRBD2 on 6 matching bases. In germline, CDR1 is MNHEY, CDR2 SMNVEV (reference sequence). There are 14 residues in the CDR3. Deletions cut 6 bases from V and 6 bases from J, with 18 bases between. The CDR3 DNA sequence: TGTGCCAGCAGCCCCCTCGGGACTTCTCGCGAGCAGTACTTC. Its protein is CASSPLGTSREQYF.